Each of the 18 T cell receptor beta chains below was sequenced from the same sample in a study of Ad26.COV2.S vaccination and SARS-CoV-2 variants. Stated treatment: some 20 received Ad26.COV2.S at low or high dose, single or two shots; 5 received placebo; per-sample allocation not given. Samples analyzed were those drawn on day 63 after the first vaccine or placebo injection. Sequenced by immunoSEQ multiplex PCR; TCRdb stores in-frame clones only, minus some. The sample records about 250,000 clones, around 90% being singletons. Sequencing was performed on peripheral blood, taken in a trial of Ad26.COV2.S vaccine versus placebo. These receptors all stem from a person between 18 and 60 years old who received the Ad26.COV2.S COVID-19 vaccine or a placebo.

This chain links TRBV24-1 with TRBJ2-3; D gene uncertain. The CDR3 has 13 residues. The V and J ends lost 3 bases and 2 bases respectively, with 5 bases between them. CDR1 is KGHDR and CDR2 is SFDVKD in the germline V gene. This CDR3 reads CATSDHTTDTQYF. The CDR3 DNA reads TGTGCCACCAGTGATCACACCACAGATACGCAGTATTTT.

This chain connects TRBV19 to TRBJ2-7; D call uncertain. CDR3 length: 15 amino acids. Germline assignment: CDR1 LNHDA and CDR2 SQIVND (reference sequence). Trimming left V 3 bases short and J 3 bases short, with 15 bases between. The CDR3 sequence is CASSIYGPRNYEQYF. As DNA, the CDR3 is TGTGCCAGTAGTATTTACGGGCCCAGAAACTACGAGCAGTACTTC. The full variable domain, in which reference TRBV19 and TRBJ2-7 provide the parts outside the CDR3, is DGGITQSPKYLFRKEGQNVTLSCEQNLNHDAMYWYRQDPGQGLRLIYYSQIVNDFQKGDIAEGYSVSREKKESFPLTVTSAQKNPTAFYLCASSIYGPRNYEQYFGPGTRLTVT.

With regard to this clone: One end of the junction fails to match germline, which may point to a read error. The genes are TRBV5-4 and TRBJ2-3, with 7 bases that match TRBD1. The CDR3 is made up of 15 amino acids. Looked up from germline, CDR1 is SGHNT and CDR2 is YYREEE (reference sequence). The CDR3 DNA reads TGTGCCAGCAGCTTGGAGGGGGCTAGCAAAGATACGCAGTATTTT. The encoded protein is CASSLEGASKDTQYF. Drawing the rest from reference TRBV5-4 and TRBJ2-3, the complete variable domain is ETGVTQSPTHLIKTRGQQVTLRCSSQSGHNTVSWYQQALGQGPQFIFQYYREEENGRGNFPPRFSGLQFPNYSSELNVNALELDDSALYLCASSLEGASKDTQYFGPGTRLTVL.

The rearrangement uses TRBV11-3 and TRBJ2-1; D perhaps matches TRBD2 (6 bases). The CDR3 is made up of 15 amino acids. The V end was cut by 5 bases, the J end by 8 bases, with 19 bases between. The germline CDR1 and CDR2 sequences are SGHNT and YENEEA. CDR3: CASSPKTSGIDEQFF. CDR3 bases: TGTGCCAGCAGCCCGAAGACTAGTGGTATAGATGAGCAGTTCTTC.

V and J are TRBV4-3 and TRBJ2-3; tentative D call: TRBD2 (7 bases). Germline loops: CDR1 LGHNA, CDR2 YSLEER. There are 15 residues in the CDR3. Trimming took off 2 bases at V and 4 bases at J, with 13 bases between the two ends. CDR3: CASSQPGGFADTQYF. As DNA, the CDR3 is TGCGCCAGCAGCCAACCGGGGGGCTTCGCAGATACGCAGTATTTT.

The chain has TRBV7-6 and TRBJ2-5, with 11 bases lining up with TRBD2. The germline V gene encodes CDR1 SGHVS and CDR2 FNYEAQ. This CDR3 has 17 residues. V dropped 5 bases and J dropped 9; count of bases not matched to a gene: 17. The DNA of the CDR3 is TGTGCCAGCAGCGCCCTAAGGAGACTAGCGGGGAGGCAGGCCCAGTACTTC. It translates to CASSALRRLAGRQAQYF.

This clone has more than one count but fewer than ten. The CDR3 loop is CAWNPPSGGTTGELFF. The CDR3 bases are TGTGCCTGGAACCCTCCCAGCGGGGGGACCACCGGGGAGCTGTTTTTT. This sequence joins TRBV30 and TRBJ2-2, with 9 bases that match TRBD2. This CDR3 has 16 residues. Germline trimming cut 4 bases from V and 4 bases from J; bases unmatched to any gene: 10. The V gene's germline CDR1 is GTSNPN and CDR2 SVGIG (reference sequence).

This sequence joins TRBV6-4 and TRBJ1-2; D is unresolved. The CDR3 spans 13 residues. Trimming cost V 4 bases and J 4 bases, with 10 bases left between them. The germline gives CDR1 MRHNA, CDR2 SNTAGT. This chain's CDR3 is CASSGGRGYGYTF. The CDR3 nucleotides are TGTGCCAGCAGTGGAGGTAGAGGCTATGGCTACACCTTC.

The rearrangement uses TRBV5-5 and TRBJ1-6; TRBD1 aligns across 7 bases. Trimming took 0 bases from V and 7 from J; bases not matched to a gene: 4. Germline CDR1 is SGHKS and CDR2 is YYEKEE (reference sequence). The CDR3 is 15 amino acids. DNA of the CDR3: TGTGCCAGCAGCTTGGTGGGGACAGACAATTCACCCCTCCACTTT. It specifies CASSLVGTDNSPLHF.

The chain has TRBV2 and TRBJ1-3; D gene uncertain. The ends were cut back, 7 bases at V and 0 bases at J, with 10 bases in the middle. This CDR3 contains 14 residues. CDR1 is SNHLY, CDR2 FYNNEI, per germline. The CDR3 DNA is TGTGCCAGCATCCCGATTAACTCTGGAAACACCATATATTTT. Protein sequence: CASIPINSGNTIYF.

The chain combines TRBV7-2 with TRBJ2-3, with 7 bases fitting TRBD2. Germline V gene data show CDR1 as SGHTA and CDR2 as FQGNSA. CDR3 length equals 14 residues. The DNA for the CDR3 is TGTGCTAGGAGGGAGGGAGGCCCCCATGGGGCGCAGTATTTT. Its protein is CARREGGPHGAQYF.

The chain combines TRBV7-3 with TRBJ1-5; 8 bases match TRBD1. The germline V gene has CDR1 SGHTA and CDR2 FQGTGA. The CDR3 has 17 residues. V was clipped by 4 bases and J by 5 bases; unmatched bases: 13. This CDR3 reads CASSSRPTGVLYQPQHF. CDR3 coding DNA: TGTGCCAGCAGCTCCCGCCCGACAGGGGTCCTTTATCAGCCCCAGCATTTT. Supplemented by reference TRBV7-3 and TRBJ1-5, the full variable domain reads GAGVSQTPSNKVTEKGKYVELRCDPISGHTALYWYRQSLGQGPEFLIYFQGTGAADDSGLPNDRFFAVRPEGSVSTLKIQRTERGDSAVYLCASSSRPTGVLYQPQHFGDGTRLSIL.

The V call is TRBV5-4, the J call TRBJ2-1; tentative D call: TRBD2 (5 bases). The CDR3 has 18 residues. In germline, CDR1 is SGHNT, CDR2 YYREEE (reference sequence). With 5 bases removed from V and 0 bases from J, the gap between germline ends came to 21 bases. CDR3 amino acids: CASSPPNIDYYSYNEQFF. The DNA for the CDR3 is TGTGCCAGCAGTCCGCCCAACATTGACTACTACTCCTACAATGAGCAGTTCTTC.

The J gene is TRBJ1-2, the V gene TRBV6-4; maybe TRBD1 (5 bases). Per germline, CDR1 MRHNA and CDR2 SNTAGT. The ends were cut back, 3 bases at V and 0 bases at J, with 14 bases in the middle. This CDR3 has 16 residues. The CDR3 DNA reads as TGTGCCAGCAGTGAGAAGGGGCAGCCCTCTAACTATGGCTACACCTTC. It codes for CASSEKGQPSNYGYTF.

The chain couples TRBV6-5 to TRBJ1-1; no clear D gene. This CDR3 contains 14 residues. Germline CDR1 and CDR2: MNHEY and SVGAGI. V lost 6 bases and J 0 bases, leaving 11 bases between the germline ends. The CDR3 protein is CASSLSNMNTEAFF. The CDR3 coding sequence is TGTGCCAGCAGCCTGTCTAATATGAACACTGAAGCTTTCTTT.

This clone has a handful of counts. V usage is TRBV7-3 and J usage is TRBJ2-2; 8 bases are shared with TRBD2. This CDR3 has 17 residues. The J segment lost 7 bases and the V segment lost 4 bases, leaving 14 bases of the junction unmatched. Germline CDR1 reads SGHTA; CDR2 reads FQGTGA. CDR3 nucleotides: TGTGCCAGCAGCTCCCCTACTAGACTAGCGTCAGGCGGGGAGCTGTTTTTT. Translation: CASSSPTRLASGGELFF.

This clone was counted a single time. The V gene is TRBV5-1, the J gene TRBJ2-5; 8 bases map to TRBD1. With 4 bases clipped from V and 1 base from J, the junction kept 3 bases outside the gene matches. The CDR3 consists of 14 residues. Per germline, CDR1 SGHRS and CDR2 YFSETQ. Here the CDR3 reads CASSGRGPQETQYF. In DNA form, the CDR3 reads TGCGCCAGCAGCGGCAGGGGGCCCCAAGAGACCCAGTACTTC.

The chain employs TRBV4-3 and TRBJ2-1; 11 bases are a match to TRBD2. J lost 6 bases, V lost 1 base, and 2 bases had no gene match. The CDR3 contains 15 residues. Germline V lookup: CDR1 LGHNA, CDR2 YSLEER. This CDR3 reads CASSQVAGGLNEQFF. DNA for the CDR3: TGCGCCAGCAGCCAAGTAGCGGGGGGGCTCAATGAGCAGTTCTTC.